This T cell receptor (beta chain) was sequenced during a study of cytomegalovirus exposure and HLA in healthy donors. From germline, CDR1 is MNHEY and CDR2 SMNVEV (reference sequence). CDR3 size: 11 residues. The V end lost 4 bases, the J end lost 3 bases, and 4 bases lay between the germline ends. In the PCR, 60 Vbeta and 13 Jbeta primers were used. The data were produced by immunoSEQ multiplex PCR, yet TCRdb's version contains in-frame clones alone and is incomplete. The sample contains about 140,000 clones, approximately 73% of which appear only once. The clonotype was recovered from a human donor in good health. The sample comprised PBMCs. The chain is built from TRBV27 and TRBJ2-7; no firm D call. The CDR3 DNA reads TGTGCCAGCAGTTCCCACTACGAGCAGTACTTC. Its protein is CASSSHYEQYF.